This passage covers 5 T cell receptor beta chains from one sample sequenced in a study of blood T cell repertoires in COVID-19. The assay was immunoSEQ multiplex PCR, and TCRdb's table has in-frame clones only and misses some. The repertoire holds roughly 150,000 clones, with about 85% as singletons. Sequenced sample: peripheral blood. The receptor source for this set is a man at least 80 years old with COVID-19, enrolled during active disease.

The rearrangement uses TRBV4-2 and TRBJ2-1, with D tentatively TRBD2 (6 bases). Trimming took off 2 bases at V and 6 bases at J, with 20 bases between the two ends. Germline lookup yields CDR1 LGHNA and CDR2 YNFKEQ. There are 17 residues in the CDR3. The CDR3: CASSQTRLVGAPNEQFF. CDR3 nucleotide sequence: TGTGCCAGCAGCCAAACCCGACTAGTCGGGGCACCCAATGAGCAGTTCTTC.

This chain joins TRBV5-1 and TRBJ1-1; 7 bases match TRBD1. With 1 base clipped from V and 5 bases from J, the junction kept 5 bases outside the gene matches. Looked up from germline, CDR1 is SGHRS and CDR2 is YFSETQ. This CDR3 is built from 14 residues. The CDR3 DNA reads TGCGCCAGCAGCTTGTTCCTGACAGGGACTGAAGCTTTCTTT. This translates into CASSLFLTGTEAFF.

CDR3 in DNA: TGTGCCAGCAGTTTCCGGGACAGGTTTGCTAATGAGCAGTTCTTC. This gives the protein CASSFRDRFANEQFF. The chain couples TRBV28 to TRBJ2-1; 8 positions match TRBD1. Looked up from germline, CDR1 is MDHEN and CDR2 is SYDVKM. CDR3 length: 15 amino acids. The J segment lost 7 bases and the V segment lost 3 bases, leaving 8 bases of the junction unmatched.

This clone was picked up one time. The same CDR3 arises from other DNA sequences in this sample as well. V and J are TRBV19 and TRBJ1-1; 8 bases align to TRBD1. This CDR3 has 13 residues. Looked up from germline, CDR1 is LNHDA and CDR2 is SQIVND (reference sequence). V gave up 6 bases and J gave up 5 bases; unmatched junction bases: 5. For the CDR3, the DNA is TGTGCCAGTAGCAGGGGGCGTGGGACTGAAGCTTTCTTT. Its translation is CASSRGRGTEAFF.

The chain employs TRBV14 and TRBJ2-4; 8 bases line up with TRBD2. Trimming cost V 4 bases and J 6 bases; bases outside gene matches: 5. The CDR3 extends over 14 amino acids. Germline V gene lookup returns CDR1 SGHDN and CDR2 FVKESK. The CDR3 protein is CASSPRTSRNIQYF. CDR3 coding DNA: TGTGCCAGCAGCCCTAGGACTAGCAGAAACATTCAGTACTTC.